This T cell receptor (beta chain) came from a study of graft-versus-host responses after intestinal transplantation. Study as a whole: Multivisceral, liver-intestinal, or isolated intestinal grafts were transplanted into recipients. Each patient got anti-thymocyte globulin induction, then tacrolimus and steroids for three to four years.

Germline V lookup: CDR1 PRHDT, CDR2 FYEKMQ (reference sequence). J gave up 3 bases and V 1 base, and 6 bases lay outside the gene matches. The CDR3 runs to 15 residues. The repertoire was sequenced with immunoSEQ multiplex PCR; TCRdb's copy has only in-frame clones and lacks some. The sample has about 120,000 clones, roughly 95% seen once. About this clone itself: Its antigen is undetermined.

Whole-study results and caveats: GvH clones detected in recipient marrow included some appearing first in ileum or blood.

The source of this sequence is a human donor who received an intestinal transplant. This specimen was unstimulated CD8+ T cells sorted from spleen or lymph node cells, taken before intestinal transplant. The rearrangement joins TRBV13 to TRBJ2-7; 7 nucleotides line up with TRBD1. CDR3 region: CASSLAGGNNYEQYF. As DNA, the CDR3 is TGTGCCAGCAGCTTAGCAGGGGGTAATAACTACGAGCAGTACTTC.